Listed below are T cell receptor beta chains from one sample, sequenced in a study of Graves' ophthalmopathy and Graves' hyperthyroidism. A single record per CDR3 protein comes from TCRdb applying MiXCR to the multiplex PCR reads. This table has hundreds of thousands of distinct CDR3 sequences, roughly 21% appearing once. The source material was peripheral blood. The receptors here all came from a woman under 30 with stable Graves' hyperthyroidism. CDR3s include the opening cysteine and the closing phenylalanine or tryptophan. A D gene is named only where the DNA matches it firmly. Part of the rows lack a size; the others show once, few, many or a class for expanded clones.

>-|TRBJ2-5|many|TRBV7-9
CASSLRGSVETQYF
TGTGCCAGCAGCTTAAGGGGGTCAGTGGAGACCCAGTACTTC
>-|TRBJ1-2|many|TRBV7-2
CASSLVYGYTF
TGTGCCAGCAGTTTGGTCTATGGCTACACCTTC
>TRBD1|TRBJ1-2|many|TRBV19
CASSILRDSYGYTF
TGTGCCAGTAGTATCCTCCGGGACAGCTATGGCTACACCTTC
>TRBD1|TRBJ2-7|once|TRBV11-2
CASSHRTGGHERYF
TGTGCCAGCAGCCATCGGACAGGGGGCCACGAGCGGTACTTC
>TRBD2|TRBJ2-4|many|TRBV7-2
CASSLGLAGGNIKYF
TGTGCCAGCAGCCTAGGACTAGCGGGAGGCAACATTAAGTACTTC
>TRBD2|TRBJ2-7|many|TRBV20-1
CSAATSGPSYEQYF
TGCAGTGCGGCCACTAGCGGGCCTTCCTACGAGCAGTACTTC
>TRBD1|TRBJ1-1|-|TRBV11-2
CASSHSGGVNTEAFF
TGTGCCAGCAGCCACTCAGGGGGGGTGAACACTGAAGCTTTCTTT
>-|TRBJ1-5|many|TRBV30
CAWSVNPRNQPQHF
TGTGCCTGGAGTGTAAATCCAAGAAATCAGCCCCAGCATTTT
>-|TRBJ2-2|-|TRBV12-3/TRBV12-4
CASSEQGNTGELFF
TGTGCCAGCAGTGAACAAGGGAATACCGGGGAGCTGTTTTTT
>-|TRBJ1-1|many|TRBV2
CASLLVGIAFF
TGTGCCAGCCTCTTGGTAGGAATAGCTTTCTTT
>TRBD2|TRBJ2-5|many|TRBV7-2
CASSLSRTSGKVTQYF
TGTGCCAGCAGCTTATCTAGGACTAGCGGGAAAGTGACCCAGTACTTC
>-|TRBJ1-6|-|TRBV6-1
CASNSGTHSSPLHF
TGTGCCAGCAACTCCGGGACCCATTCTTCACCCCTCCACTTT
>TRBD2|TRBJ2-7|many|TRBV2
CASSGASGDGSSYEQYF
TGTGCCAGCAGTGGAGCTAGCGGGGATGGGAGCTCCTACGAGCAGTACTTC
>-|TRBJ2-5|many|TRBV20-1
CSASGETQYF
TGCAGTGCTAGCGGGGAGACCCAGTACTTC
>-|TRBJ2-7|many|TRBV29-1
CSVRAPSSYEQYF
TGCAGCGTTCGGGCCCCTAGCTCCTACGAGCAGTACTTC
>TRBD1|TRBJ2-7|many|TRBV6-2/TRBV6-3
CASSWDRVREQYF
TGTGCCAGCAGTTGGGACAGGGTGAGAGAGCAGTACTTC
>TRBD2|TRBJ2-5|many|TRBV4-3
CASSQDRGVAEETQYF
TGCGCCAGCAGCCAAGATCGGGGGGTAGCGGAAGAGACCCAGTACTTC
>TRBD2|TRBJ2-2|many|TRBV20-1
CSGGTSEPPNTGELFF
TGCAGTGGTGGGACTAGCGAGCCACCGAACACCGGGGAGCTGTTTTTT
>TRBD1|TRBJ1-5|-|TRBV6-2/TRBV6-3
CASIPRRGLSSRNQPQHF
TGTGCCAGCATCCCGAGGAGGGGGCTCAGTTCCCGCAATCAGCCCCAGCATTTT
>TRBD1|TRBJ1-2|many|TRBV6-1
CASSGSDRGLGGYTF
TGTGCCAGCAGTGGTTCGGACAGGGGGCTGGGAGGCTACACCTTC
>-|TRBJ2-5|-|TRBV7-2
CASSNSWGWETQYF
TGTGCCAGCAGCAATTCCTGGGGTTGGGAGACCCAGTACTTC
>-|TRBJ1-1|-|TRBV27
CASSLANGGTEAFF
TGTGCCAGCAGTTTGGCCAACGGAGGCACTGAAGCTTTCTTT
>-|TRBJ1-1|many|TRBV20-1
CSAPTDLRSFF
TGCAGTGCGCCGACGGACCTTAGGTCTTTCTTT
>-|TRBJ2-5|many|TRBV24-1
CATSSRGETQYF
TGTGCCACCAGTTCCAGGGGAGAGACCCAGTACTTC
>-|TRBJ1-2|many|TRBV12-3/TRBV12-4
CASSLDSAHGYTF
TGTGCCAGCAGTTTGGACAGTGCCCATGGCTACACCTTC